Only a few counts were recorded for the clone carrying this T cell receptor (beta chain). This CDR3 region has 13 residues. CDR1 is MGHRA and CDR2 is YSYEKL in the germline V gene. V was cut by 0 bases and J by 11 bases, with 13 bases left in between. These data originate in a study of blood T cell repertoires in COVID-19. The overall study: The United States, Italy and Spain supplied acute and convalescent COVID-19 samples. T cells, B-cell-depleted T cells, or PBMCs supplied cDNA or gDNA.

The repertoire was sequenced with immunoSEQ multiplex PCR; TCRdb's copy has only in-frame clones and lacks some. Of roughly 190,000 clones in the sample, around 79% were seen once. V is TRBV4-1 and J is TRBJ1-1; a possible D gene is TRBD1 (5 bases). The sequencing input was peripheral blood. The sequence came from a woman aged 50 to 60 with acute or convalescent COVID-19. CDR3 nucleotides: TGCGCCAGCAGCCAAGATAGATGGGGCGACGCTTTCTTT. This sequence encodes CASSQDRWGDAFF.